Shown below are 19 T cell receptor beta chains from a single sample sequenced in a study of PD-L1 blockade in urothelial cancer. Clones were read by immunoSEQ multiplex PCR, and TCRdb kept only the in-frame ones, dropping some. The repertoire holds tens of thousands of clones, with around 80% as singletons. Time point defined: pretreatment peripheral blood. Specimen: PBMCs, collected around atezolizumab (anti-PD-L1) treatment. Receptors were obtained from a man aged 55 to 70 with urothelial cancer.

This clone was seen ten or more times. The rearrangement links TRBV7-9 to TRBJ1-4, with 10 bases identical to TRBD1. Per the germline V gene, CDR1 is SEHNR and CDR2 is FQNEAQ (reference sequence). The CDR3 sequence is 15 residues long. V was clipped by 4 bases and J by 7 bases; unmatched bases: 6. The CDR3 DNA follows: TGTGCCAGCAGCTCCCAGACAGGGGGCGTTGAAAAACTGTTTTTT. It translates to CASSSQTGGVEKLFF.

The chain recombines TRBV5-4 with TRBJ2-7; D may be TRBD2 (7 bases). This CDR3 spans 16 amino acids. CDR1 is SGHNT and CDR2 is YYREEE in the germline V gene (reference sequence). Trimming removed 2 bases at V and 6 bases at J, with 21 bases between. The CDR3 DNA sequence: TGTGCCAGCAGCTTTGGGGCGGGGGCGCGTCTTGGCGAGCAGTACTTC. It is translated as CASSFGAGARLGEQYF.

The V and J genes are TRBV6-1 and TRBJ2-3, with TRBD1 matching 7 bases. Germline values: CDR1 MNHNS, CDR2 SASEGT. The CDR3 is made up of 14 amino acids. The J segment lost 5 bases and the V segment lost 7 bases, leaving 9 bases of the junction unmatched. CDR3 nucleotide sequence: TGTGCCAGCATCTCGAGGGGGCAGGTAGATACGCAGTATTTT. Residues: CASISRGQVDTQYF.

This rearrangement joins TRBV7-2 to TRBJ2-3; maybe TRBD2 (5 bases). Trimming took off 5 bases at V and 4 bases at J, with 16 bases between the two ends. The V gene's germline CDR1 is SGHTA and CDR2 FQGNSA. The CDR3 sequence is 15 residues long. CDR3 sequence (DNA): TGTGCCAGCAGCCTACTCGGAGGTGTGGCAGATACGCAGTATTTT. Encoded protein: CASSLLGGVADTQYF.

The chain uses TRBV5-8 and TRBJ2-7; TRBD1 is a possible D gene (5 bases). There are 15 residues in the CDR3. Trimming left V 2 bases short and J 1 base short, with 13 bases between. The germline gives CDR1 SGHTS, CDR2 YDEGEE. The CDR3 sequence is CASSFPGKNSYEQYF. The CDR3 DNA sequence: TGTGCCAGCAGCTTCCCAGGGAAAAATTCCTACGAGCAGTACTTC.

The genes are TRBV19 and TRBJ2-2; 10 bases match TRBD2. The length of the CDR3 is 15 residues. Per germline, CDR1 LNHDA and CDR2 SQIVND (reference sequence). V shed 5 bases and J 1 base; nucleotides not matched to a gene: 1. CDR3 sequence reads: CASSASGGNTGELFF. CDR3 nucleotides: TGTGCCAGTAGTGCTAGCGGGGGGAACACCGGGGAGCTGTTTTTT.

The V call is TRBV11-2, the J call TRBJ2-1; 7 bases fit TRBD1. Germline assignment: CDR1 SGHAT and CDR2 FQNNGV. CDR3 length: 15 amino acids. V lost 1 base to trimming and J lost 3 bases; unmatched junction nucleotides: 3. The CDR3 DNA reads TGTGCCAGCAGCTTAGCGGGACAGAACTACAATGAGCAGTTCTTC. Residues: CASSLAGQNYNEQFF.

The chain has TRBV30 and TRBJ2-7; 9 bases map to TRBD1. Germline CDR1 and CDR2: GTSNPN and SVGIG (reference sequence). CDR3 length equals 13 residues. Germline trimming cut 5 bases from V and 7 bases from J; bases unmatched to any gene: 9. Here the CDR3 DNA reads TGTGCCTGGGGTGGGACAGGGCATGGGGAGCAGTACTTC. This codes for CAWGGTGHGEQYF.

In this sample, this clone turned up a few times. The rearrangement joins TRBV19 to TRBJ1-1; unclear D gene. The CDR3 contains 11 residues. The V gene's germline CDR1 is LNHDA and CDR2 SQIVND (reference sequence). The germline V and J ends were trimmed by 5 bases and 5 bases, with 6 bases remaining between them. The CDR3 sequence is CASSRGTEAFF. Here the CDR3 DNA reads TGTGCCAGTAGTCGAGGGACTGAAGCTTTCTTT.

V usage is TRBV5-1 and J usage is TRBJ2-3, with 8 bases that match TRBD2. The CDR3 runs to 16 residues. V shed 6 bases and J 3 bases; nucleotides not matched to a gene: 12. CDR1 is SGHRS and CDR2 is YFSETQ in the germline V gene. The CDR3 here is CASTVGGDYWTDTQYF. The CDR3 DNA is TGCGCCAGCACCGTCGGGGGGGATTATTGGACAGATACGCAGTATTTT.

This rearrangement joins TRBV6-5 to TRBJ1-1; 7 nucleotides line up with TRBD1. CDR1 MNHEY and CDR2 SVGAGI come from the germline V gene. The CDR3 covers 15 residues. With 5 bases clipped from V and 6 bases from J, the junction kept 12 bases outside the gene matches. The CDR3 DNA reads as TGTGCCAGCAGTACTGACGACAGGGTCTTTTCTGAAGCTTTCTTT. It codes for CASSTDDRVFSEAFF.

V usage is TRBV7-2 and J usage is TRBJ1-2, with TRBD1 as a possible D gene (6 bases). Trimming pared 5 bases from V and 1 base from J, leaving 11 bases between. CDR1 and CDR2 from the germline V gene are SGHTA and FQGNSA. CDR3 size: 14 residues. The CDR3 DNA follows: TGTGCCAGCAGCACCAGACAGGTTAACTATGGCTACACCTTC. It codes for CASSTRQVNYGYTF.

This chain joins TRBV19 and TRBJ2-7; 10 positions agree with TRBD2. V trimming: 5 bases; J trimming: 3 bases; junction bases outside the gene matches: 4. The CDR3 sequence is 14 residues long. The germline gives CDR1 LNHDA, CDR2 SQIVND (reference sequence). The CDR3 nucleotides are TGTGCCAGTAGTTTGGCTAGCGGGGGCTACGAGCAGTACTTC. This encodes CASSLASGGYEQYF. Filled out from reference TRBV19 and TRBJ2-7, the complete variable domain reads DGGITQSPKYLFRKEGQNVTLSCEQNLNHDAMYWYRQDPGQGLRLIYYSQIVNDFQKGDIAEGYSVSREKKESFPLTVTSAQKNPTAFYLCASSLASGGYEQYFGPGTRLTVT.

The rearrangement links TRBV11-2 to TRBJ2-3, with 8 bases fitting TRBD2. J lost 11 bases, V lost 2 bases, and 3 bases had no gene match. Germline CDR1 SGHAT, CDR2 FQNNGV. The CDR3 runs to 12 residues. In DNA, the CDR3 is TGTGCCAGCAGCTTACCGGGACTAGGGCAGTATTTT. It yields the protein CASSLPGLGQYF.

The CDR3 sequence is CASSAQGGGELFF. DNA for the CDR3: TGTGCCAGCAGCGCCCAGGGCGGCGGGGAGCTGTTTTTT. This sequence joins TRBV5-4 and TRBJ2-2; D perhaps matches TRBD1 (5 bases). Trimming took 4 bases from V and 7 from J, leaving 11 bases between them. This CDR3 comprises 13 residues. Germline V gene lookup returns CDR1 SGHNT and CDR2 YYREEE (reference sequence). The whole variable domain, filled in from reference TRBV5-4 and TRBJ2-2, reads ETGVTQSPTHLIKTRGQQVTLRCSSQSGHNTVSWYQQALGQGPQFIFQYYREEENGRGNFPPRFSGLQFPNYSSELNVNALELDDSALYLCASSAQGGGELFFGEGSRLTVL.

This clone has a single count. A read error is possible here, since a much larger clone lies one base away. This sequence joins TRBV6-1 and TRBJ2-7; D not certain. This CDR3 comprises 12 residues. Germline V gene data show CDR1 as MNHNS and CDR2 as SASEGT. V was pared by 6 bases and J by 0 bases, with 6 bases between. CDR3 in amino acids: CASSPSSYEQYF. The CDR3 DNA follows: TGTGCCAGCAGCCCTAGCTCCTACGAGCAGTACTTC.

The chain carries TRBV5-1 and TRBJ2-5; 12 bases are shared with TRBD2. The CDR3 has 15 residues. J was trimmed by 2 bases and V by 4 bases; bases with no gene match: 3. Germline V lookup: CDR1 SGHRS, CDR2 YFSETQ. The CDR3 sequence is CASSRGTSGQETQYF. CDR3 nucleotide sequence: TGCGCCAGCAGCCGCGGGACTAGCGGGCAAGAGACCCAGTACTTC.

The chain couples TRBV11-2 to TRBJ2-3; 9 positions match TRBD1. Per germline, CDR1 SGHAT and CDR2 FQNNGV. The V and J ends lost 1 base and 2 bases, in that order; junction bases with no gene match: 10. This CDR3 spans 18 amino acids. Here the CDR3 DNA reads TGTGCCAGCAGCTTAGTGGGAAGGACAGGGGCTAACACAGATACGCAGTATTTT. As protein: CASSLVGRTGANTDTQYF.

The CDR3 DNA follows: TGCAGTGCAAAGGAGAGAGAGACCCAGTACTTC. Encoded protein: CSAKERETQYF. The chain has TRBV20-1 and TRBJ2-5; D unclear. V was pared by 6 bases and J by 4 bases, with 9 bases between. CDR1 is DFQATT and CDR2 is SNEGSKA in the germline V gene (reference sequence). The CDR3 spans 11 residues.